The 19 T cell receptor beta chains below were found in one sample sequenced in a study of cytomegalovirus exposure and HLA in healthy donors. 13 Jbeta primers and 60 Vbeta primers were used for the PCR. Sequencing was performed with immunoSEQ multiplex PCR; in TCRdb, only in-frame clones are kept and a portion is missing. Of about 130,000 clones listed, 83% are singletons. Sample: PBMCs. These receptors were obtained from a woman aged 40 to 55 in good health and CMV-seropositive.

The chain has TRBV6-4 and TRBJ2-3, with 10 bases that match TRBD1. CDR1 MRHNA and CDR2 SNTAGT come from the germline V gene. V gave up 4 bases and J gave up 3 bases; unmatched junction bases: 4. The CDR3 is 15 residues long. CDR3 protein: CASSGTGGRTDTQYF. The CDR3 bases are TGTGCCAGCAGTGGGACAGGGGGTAGGACAGATACGCAGTATTTT.

This clone was observed a single time. The chain couples TRBV28 to TRBJ1-1; the D is unclear. The CDR3 runs 12 residues. Germline V gives CDR1 MDHEN, CDR2 SYDVKM. Trimming took 5 bases from V and 4 from J, leaving 8 bases between them. The CDR3 protein is CASSPSVTEAFF. CDR3 nucleotide sequence: TGTGCCAGCAGTCCCTCGGTCACTGAAGCTTTCTTT.

This clone was seen once. The rearrangement links TRBV7-9 to TRBJ2-7, with a possible D match to TRBD2 (5 bases). CDR1 SEHNR and CDR2 FQNEAQ come from the germline V gene (reference sequence). Trimming pared 2 bases from V and 2 bases from J, leaving 16 bases between. There are 16 residues in the CDR3. The CDR3 coding sequence is TGTGCCAGCAGCTTACCCGGGGTACAAGGGACCTACGAGCAGTACTTC. This sequence encodes CASSLPGVQGTYEQYF.

The chain recombines TRBV7-3 with TRBJ2-5; the D is unclear. The germline V and J ends were trimmed by 4 bases and 0 bases, with 6 bases remaining between them. Germline assignment: CDR1 SGHTA and CDR2 FQGTGA. This CDR3 has 13 residues. The CDR3 nucleotides are TGTGCCAGCAGCTCGACATACCAAGAGACCCAGTACTTC. This translates into CASSSTYQETQYF.

V and J are TRBV6-1 and TRBJ1-2; D gene uncertain. CDR3 size: 15 residues. Trimming removed 4 bases at V and 5 bases at J, with 17 bases between. Germline V lookup: CDR1 MNHNS, CDR2 SASEGT. The CDR3 nucleotides read TGTGCCAGCAGTGCCCCCCCCGGGGTGCGGTATGGCTACACCTTC. Translation gives CASSAPPGVRYGYTF.

This clone was recorded only once. The chain is built from TRBV5-5 and TRBJ2-1, with D possibly TRBD2 on 5 matching bases. Trimming took 2 bases from V and 0 from J, leaving 9 bases between them. This CDR3 is 15 amino acids long. The V gene's germline CDR1 is SGHKS and CDR2 YYEKEE (reference sequence). The CDR3 here is CASSLSEGSYNEQFF. The DNA for the CDR3 is TGTGCCAGCAGCTTATCCGAGGGCTCCTACAATGAGCAGTTCTTC.

V usage is TRBV5-6 and J usage is TRBJ2-3; 7 bases match TRBD2. The CDR3 loop spans 15 amino acids. CDR1 and CDR2 from the germline V gene are SGHDT and YYEEEE. V dropped 0 bases and J dropped 2; count of bases not matched to a gene: 3. CDR3 region: CASSLGGRATDTQYF. CDR3 DNA sequence: TGTGCCAGCAGCTTGGGAGGGAGGGCCACAGATACGCAGTATTTT.

This chain connects TRBV7-9 to TRBJ2-3; 10 positions agree with TRBD2. Trimming at V came to 5 bases and at J to 4 bases, leaving 6 bases not matched to a gene. The CDR3 is 15 residues long. Germline lookup yields CDR1 SEHNR and CDR2 FQNEAQ (reference sequence). The CDR3 sequence: CASSVLAGVADTQYF. Written as DNA, the CDR3 is TGTGCCAGCAGCGTCCTAGCGGGAGTGGCAGATACGCAGTATTTT. Combining the CDR3 with reference TRBV7-9 and TRBJ2-3 gives the whole variable domain DTGVSQNPRHKITKRGQNVTFRCDPISEHNRLYWYRQTLGQGPEFLTYFQNEAQLEKSRLLSDRFSAERPKGSFSTLEIQRTEQGDSAMYLCASSVLAGVADTQYFGPGTRLTVL.

CDR3 DNA sequence: TGTGCCAGCAGTGATGTTGTAGGGGCGTCGGATACGCAGTATTTT. This translates into CASSDVVGASDTQYF. The chain is built from TRBV6-1 and TRBJ2-3; TRBD1 is a possible D gene (5 bases). Germline CDR1 MNHNS, CDR2 SASEGT. The CDR3 totals 15 residues. V was clipped by 3 bases and J by 6 bases, with 16 bases between them.

This clone was found a few times. This chain connects TRBV4-2 to TRBJ2-3; TRBD2 matches at 8 bases. Germline values: CDR1 LGHNA, CDR2 YNFKEQ. The trim removed 0 bases at V and 4 bases at J, leaving 6 bases unmatched. This CDR3 is 16 amino acids long. The CDR3 sequence is CASSQELREVPDTQYF. CDR3 sequence (DNA): TGTGCCAGCAGCCAAGAACTGCGGGAGGTCCCAGATACGCAGTATTTT.

In its sample, this clone was seen a few times. J is TRBJ1-6 and V is TRBV9; 7 bases fit TRBD1. Germline assignment: CDR1 SGDLS and CDR2 YYNGEE. The CDR3 totals 15 residues. With V trimmed by 4 bases and J by 9 bases, 10 bases remained unmatched. Here the CDR3 DNA reads TGTGCCAGCAGCCCAGACGCACAGGGGCGTTCACCCCTCCACTTT. It codes for CASSPDAQGRSPLHF.

This chain connects TRBV7-3 to TRBJ2-3; TRBD2 agrees at 7 bases. CDR1 is SGHTA, CDR2 FQGTGA, per germline. Trimming cost V 1 base and J 4 bases; bases outside gene matches: 8. This CDR3 has 16 amino acids. The CDR3 loop reads CASSLIGREWADTQYF. The CDR3 coding sequence is TGTGCCAGCAGCTTAATTGGGCGGGAGTGGGCAGATACGCAGTATTTT.

This chain joins TRBV28 and TRBJ1-5; perhaps TRBD1 as D (6 bases). Germline CDR1 MDHEN, CDR2 SYDVKM. The length of the CDR3 is 16 residues. Trimming left V 3 bases short and J 3 bases short, with 15 bases between. The CDR3 is CASSFLPRDTNQPQHF. DNA of the CDR3: TGTGCCAGCAGTTTCCTACCCCGGGACACCAATCAGCCCCAGCATTTT.

V is TRBV12-5 and J is TRBJ2-7; possibly TRBD1 for D (6 bases). This CDR3 region has 14 residues. The germline V and J ends were trimmed by 1 base and 2 bases, with 9 bases remaining between them. In germline, CDR1 is LGHNT, CDR2 FRNRAP. CDR3 coding DNA: TGTGCTAGTGGTTTGGGACAGGACCCCTACGAGCAGTACTTC. Its protein product is CASGLGQDPYEQYF.

This clone was detected only once. The CDR3 spells CASSLEGRLDEQFF. The DNA for the CDR3 is TGCGCCAGCAGCTTAGAGGGAAGGTTAGATGAGCAGTTCTTC. The chain links TRBV5-1 to TRBJ2-1, with D tentatively TRBD2 (5 bases). Trimming pared 2 bases from V and 8 bases from J, leaving 14 bases between. The CDR3 extends over 14 amino acids. Germline V gene data show CDR1 as SGHRS and CDR2 as YFSETQ.

The rearrangement joins TRBV4-1 to TRBJ2-5; 14 positions agree with TRBD2. The closer fit of TRBJ2-7 to the DNA end suggests the J call may be wrong. This CDR3 contains 17 residues. Germline loops: CDR1 MGHRA, CDR2 YSYEKL. CDR3 protein: CASSPFRLAGGPGEQYF. CDR3 DNA sequence: TGCGCCAGCAGCCCCTTCAGACTAGCGGGAGGGCCGGGCGAGCAGTACTTC.

This chain uses TRBV5-1 with TRBJ2-6; TRBD1 matches at 8 bases. V was clipped by 4 bases and J by 7 bases; unmatched bases: 13. Germline lookup yields CDR1 SGHRS and CDR2 YFSETQ. The CDR3 runs 17 residues. The CDR3 here is CASSPATGALGANVLTF. Written as DNA, the CDR3 is TGCGCCAGCAGCCCGGCGACAGGGGCTCTTGGTGCCAACGTCCTGACTTTC.

This chain links TRBV4-2 with TRBJ2-3; the D gene is possibly TRBD2 (6 bases). From germline, CDR1 is LGHNA and CDR2 YNFKEQ. The CDR3 loop spans 18 amino acids. Trimming shortened V by 1 base and J by 0 bases, and 17 bases separated the two germline ends. The CDR3 loop reads CASSQAIRGSGSTDTQYF. CDR3 sequence (DNA): TGTGCCAGCAGCCAAGCCATCCGGGGGAGCGGGAGCACAGATACGCAGTATTTT.

V usage is TRBV4-3 and J usage is TRBJ2-7; TRBD1 matches at 11 bases. Trimming cost V 5 bases and J 5 bases; bases outside gene matches: 11. The CDR3 sequence is 16 residues long. CDR1 and CDR2 from the germline V gene are LGHNA and YSLEER. The CDR3 DNA reads as TGCGCCAGCAGCTACAGTTCCGGGACAGGGGGGGACGAGCAGTACTTC. Encoded protein: CASSYSSGTGGDEQYF.